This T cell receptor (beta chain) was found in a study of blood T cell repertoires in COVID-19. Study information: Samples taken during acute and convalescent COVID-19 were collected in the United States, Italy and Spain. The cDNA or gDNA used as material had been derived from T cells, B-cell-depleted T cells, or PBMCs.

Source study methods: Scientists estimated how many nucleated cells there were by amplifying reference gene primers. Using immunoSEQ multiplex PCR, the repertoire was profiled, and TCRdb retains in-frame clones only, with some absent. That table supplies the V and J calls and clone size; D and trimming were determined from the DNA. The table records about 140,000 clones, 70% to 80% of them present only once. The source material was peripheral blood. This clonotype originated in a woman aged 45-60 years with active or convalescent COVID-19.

The CDR3 DNA sequence: TGCGCCAGCAGCCCTTCGGGACAACTAAGCGGTGGCTACACCTTC. Amino acids: CASSPSGQLSGGYTF. The chain links TRBV5-1 to TRBJ1-2; D possibly corresponds to TRBD1 (6 bases). The CDR3 contains 15 residues. Germline V lookup: CDR1 SGHRS, CDR2 YFSETQ. Between the trimmed V and J ends, which lost 4 bases and 7 bases, there was a span of 20 bases.